Given below is one T cell receptor (beta chain) in context. The antigen remains unidentified. This CDR3 spans 13 amino acids. The authors used 3500 ng of total RNA per TCR library. The template-switching step introduced UMIs that carried a 6-nucleotide sample barcode. PCR of TCRalpha and TCRbeta cDNA was nested, with two rounds of approximately 16 and 10 cycles. TCRdb re-called the 5' RACE reads; every CDR3 protein appears as one record, without DNA. The table counts roughly 160,000 distinct CDR3 sequences; roughly 7.4% lies in the top ten. This sample was included in a study of monozygotic twins with inflammatory bowel disease. Study observations and caveats: Any single strong signal or clonotype tied to IBD lacked support.

Sequenced sample: blood. This receptor was identified in a human donor with ulcerative colitis or Crohn's disease, or a healthy co-twin of an affected twin (not recorded which). The chain combines TRBV12-3 or TRBV12-4 with TRBJ1-2; TCRdb reports TRBD1, a call that lacks DNA to check it against. This CDR3 reads CASSLGAHYGYTF.